This T cell receptor beta chain was found in a study of T cells in Graves' hyperthyroidism and ophthalmopathy. Study results and limitations: Blood also carried most thyroid clonotypes expanded above 0.001.

The CDR3 runs to 16 residues. Germline lookup yields CDR1 SNHLY and CDR2 FYNNEI. V lost 4 bases and J lost 0; bases outside the gene matches: 5. Amplification yielded TCR beta CDR3 regions, with RNA transcripts as the source. TCR CDR3 regions were first amplified by RT-PCR with HTBI primers. TCRdb analysed the multiplex PCR reads with MiXCR anew, one entry per CDR3 protein. The repertoire has over 700,000 distinct CDR3 sequences, about two fifths of them found once; the top ten carry 7.5% to 9.5%. This clonotype was found once. Its matching antigen is unknown. This chain links TRBV2 with TRBJ2-2; 7 bases line up with TRBD1. The clonotype originates from a young man with Graves' hyperthyroidism. The source material was blood. CDR3 region: CASSAWQGANTGELFF. In DNA, the CDR3 is TGTGCCAGCAGTGCATGGCAGGGGGCGAACACCGGGGAGCTGTTTTTT.